These 13 T cell receptor beta chains were all obtained from the same sample, sequenced in a study of T cells in narcolepsy. Clones were sequenced by immunoSEQ multiplex PCR, and TCRdb holds only the in-frame ones, with some missing. The sample yields some 30,000 clones, about 89% seen once. Sequencing used memory (CD45RA-) CD4+ T cells from blood. The receptors shown here come from a human donor in good health.

V usage is TRBV5-1 and J usage is TRBJ2-3; D unclear. The CDR3 contains 13 residues. The ends were cut back, 4 bases at V and 1 base at J, with 7 bases in the middle. Germline CDR1 reads SGHRS; CDR2 reads YFSETQ. CDR3 sequence: CASSVRGTDTQYF. CDR3 nucleotide sequence: TGCGCCAGCAGCGTCCGGGGCACAGATACGCAGTATTTT. Full variable domain (rest looked up from reference TRBV5-1 and TRBJ2-3): KAGVTQTPRYLIKTRGQQVTLSCSPISGHRSVSWYQQTPGQGLQFLFEYFSETQRNKGNFPGRFSGRQFSNSRSEMNVSTLELGDSALYLCASSVRGTDTQYFGPGTRLTVL.

The chain couples TRBV7-2 to TRBJ1-1; D might be TRBD1 (5 bases). Deletions cut 1 base from V and 7 bases from J, with 13 bases between. The CDR3 consists of 14 residues. Per the germline V gene, CDR1 is SGHTA and CDR2 is FQGNSA. The CDR3 DNA reads TGTGCCAGCAGCTTAGGGGCGGTAGGGGATGAAGCTTTCTTT. Residues: CASSLGAVGDEAFF.

The chain couples TRBV6-6 to TRBJ1-4; TRBD1 matches at 7 bases. CDR1 MNHNY and CDR2 SVGAGI come from the germline V gene (reference sequence). There are 14 residues in the CDR3. Losses at the gene ends were 6 bases for V and 5 bases for J; bases not matched to a gene: 6. DNA of the CDR3: TGTGCCAGCAGGCAGACAGGGAACAATGAAAAACTGTTTTTT. Amino acid sequence: CASRQTGNNEKLFF.

The count of this clone is one. This rearrangement joins TRBV5-1 to TRBJ2-3, with D perhaps being TRBD1 or TRBD2 (5 bases each). The CDR3 runs to 16 residues. The ends were cut back, 1 base at V and 4 bases at J, with 16 bases in the middle. Germline V CDR1 and CDR2: SGHRS, YFSETQ. In DNA, the CDR3 is TGCGCCAGCAGCTTGTTGGGGCGGGTTGGGTCAGATACGCAGTATTTT. It is translated as CASSLLGRVGSDTQYF.

The chain is built from TRBV4-3 and TRBJ1-5; the D gene is possibly TRBD1 (5 bases). Germline loops: CDR1 LGHNA, CDR2 YSLEER. The CDR3 consists of 16 residues. V lost 1 base, J lost 2 bases, and 12 bases lay in between. This chain's CDR3 is CASSQGSGTGNQPQHF. CDR3 coding DNA: TGCGCCAGCAGCCAAGGCTCGGGGACCGGCAATCAGCCCCAGCATTTT.

The chain is built from TRBV19 and TRBJ2-5; D is tentatively TRBD1 or TRBD2 (5 bases each). There are 13 residues in the CDR3. Germline V gene data show CDR1 as LNHDA and CDR2 as SQIVND (reference sequence). V was shortened by 6 bases and J by 6 bases, with 14 bases between the two germline ends. The CDR3 nucleotides are TGTGCCAGTAGCGATCGAGGGGCTCAGACCCAGTACTTC. Its translation: CASSDRGAQTQYF.

The chain is built from TRBV11-3 and TRBJ2-5; 8 bases align to TRBD2. The J segment lost 4 bases and the V segment lost 5 bases, leaving 6 bases of the junction unmatched. The germline CDR1 and CDR2 sequences are SGHNT and YENEEA. The CDR3 loop spans 14 amino acids. CDR3 sequence: CASSHGLARETQYF. The CDR3 nucleotides read TGTGCCAGCAGCCACGGACTAGCTCGAGAGACCCAGTACTTC.

V is TRBV6-1 and J is TRBJ1-2, with 10 bases aligning to TRBD1. This CDR3 region has 13 residues. After removal of 4 bases from V and 8 bases from J, the junction contained 4 bases not matched to a gene. Looked up from germline, CDR1 is MNHNS and CDR2 is SASEGT. CDR3 nucleotide sequence: TGTGCCAGCAGTGTCCGGGACAGGGGAGGCTACACCTTC. It specifies CASSVRDRGGYTF.

This clone was counted once. This chain links TRBV6-5 with TRBJ2-7; D may be TRBD1 or TRBD2 (5 bases each). Trimming removed 2 bases at V and 2 bases at J, with 16 bases between. This CDR3 is 16 amino acids long. The germline gives CDR1 MNHEY, CDR2 SVGAGI. DNA of the CDR3: TGTGCCAGCAGTTACCTCACGGGGCGATCTACCTACGAGCAGTACTTC. Translating gives CASSYLTGRSTYEQYF.

The chain uses TRBV29-1 and TRBJ1-1; no firm D call. The CDR3 length is 13 residues. The V and J ends lost 7 bases and 4 bases respectively, with 16 bases between them. Per the germline V gene, CDR1 is SQVTM and CDR2 is ANQGSEA. This chain's CDR3 is CSGAVRAGTEAFF. In DNA form, the CDR3 reads TGCAGCGGGGCAGTTCGAGCGGGCACTGAAGCTTTCTTT.

V usage is TRBV6-8 and J usage is TRBJ2-7, with 11 bases aligning to TRBD2. CDR1 is MNHGY and CDR2 is SAAAGT in the germline V gene. The CDR3 covers 17 residues. With V trimmed by 4 bases and J by 5 bases, 13 bases remained unmatched. The CDR3 sequence is CASSLGRLAGRSHEQYF. CDR3 bases: TGTGCCAGCAGTTTGGGGCGACTAGCGGGACGTTCCCACGAGCAGTACTTC.

The rearrangement joins TRBV6-6 to TRBJ1-2; 10 nucleotides match TRBD1. The germline CDR1 and CDR2 sequences are MNHNY and SVGAGI (reference sequence). Trimming took 0 bases from V and 7 from J; bases not matched to a gene: 2. The CDR3 loop spans 14 amino acids. The DNA for the CDR3 is TGTGCCAGCAGTTACTCGAGGGACAGGGGTGGCTACACCTTC. This codes for CASSYSRDRGGYTF.

The CDR3 region is CASYWGEGPFSGANVLTF. In nucleotides, the CDR3 is TGTGCCAGCTATTGGGGAGAGGGCCCTTTCTCTGGGGCCAACGTCCTGACTTTC. The chain carries TRBV5-7 and TRBJ2-6; possible D gene TRBD2, 5 bases. TRBV5-7 is an open reading frame whose function is uncertain. The V gene lost 7 bases and the J gene lost 0 bases, with 20 bases spanning the gap. CDR3 length: 18 amino acids.